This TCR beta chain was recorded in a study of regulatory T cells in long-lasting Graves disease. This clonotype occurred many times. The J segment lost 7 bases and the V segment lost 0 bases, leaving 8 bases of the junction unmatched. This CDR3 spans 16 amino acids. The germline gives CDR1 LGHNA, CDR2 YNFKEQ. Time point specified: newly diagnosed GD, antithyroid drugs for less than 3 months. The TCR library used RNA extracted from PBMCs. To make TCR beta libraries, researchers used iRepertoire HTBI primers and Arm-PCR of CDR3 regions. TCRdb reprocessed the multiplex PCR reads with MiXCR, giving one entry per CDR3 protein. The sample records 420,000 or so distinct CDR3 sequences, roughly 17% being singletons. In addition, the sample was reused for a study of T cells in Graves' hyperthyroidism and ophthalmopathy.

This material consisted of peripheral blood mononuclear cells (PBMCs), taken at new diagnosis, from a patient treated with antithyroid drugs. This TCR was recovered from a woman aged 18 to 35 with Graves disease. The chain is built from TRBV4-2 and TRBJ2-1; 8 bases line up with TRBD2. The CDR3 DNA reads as TGTGCCAGCAGCCAAGATCCGGGAGGGCCGAGGAATGAGCAGTTCTTC. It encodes CASSQDPGGPRNEQFF.